This entry describes one T cell receptor beta chain. This specimen belongs to a study of Graves' ophthalmopathy and Graves' hyperthyroidism. The CDR3 runs to 14 residues. Looked up from germline, CDR1 is SGHAT and CDR2 is FQNNGV. Deletions cut 5 bases from V and 3 bases from J, with 14 bases between. The authors amplified TCR beta CDR3 regions, and they did so from RNA transcripts for repertoire sequencing. In the first round, RT-PCR was carried out with HTBI primers, and a multiplex PCR formed the second round. TCRdb reprocessed the multiplex PCR reads via MiXCR and lists one record per CDR3 protein. The sample comprises over a million distinct CDR3 sequences, less than 45% of which are singletons, and more than 9.5% rests with the top ten.

This TCR was sampled from an adult man with Graves' hyperthyroidism. The chain has TRBV11-2 and TRBJ2-7; D might be TRBD2 (5 bases). Sequencing was performed on peripheral blood or thyroid tissue (not recorded which). CDR3 in DNA: TGTGCCAGCAGCCAAGAACGGGAAGACTACGAGCAGTACTTC. This encodes CASSQEREDYEQYF.